The 18 T cell receptor beta chains in this list originate from one sample, sequenced in a study of CD8+CD57+ T cells in acquired aplastic anemia (dated by TCRdb to between 2017 and 2018). The patients picked for sequencing were ones in whom flow cytometry had shown an expansion of CD8+CD57+ cells. Instrument used: Illumina HiSeq 2000. Profiling of TCR beta VDJ combinations and CDR3 sequences used genomic DNA as the template. TCRdb applied fastp at Q25 and MiXCR to the public reads, then kept only in-frame beta chains. Rows with a matching CDR3 protein are joined into one entry that keeps the most common DNA and genes. This sample comprises hundreds of thousands of distinct CDR3 sequences, about a third of them detected only once. Roughly 0.89% of the sample rests with the top ten. The sequencing sample was made of sorted CD4+, CD8+, or CD8+CD57+ T cells (not recorded which) from PBMCs. The receptors derive from a human donor with aplastic anemia.

The chain joins TRBV7-8 to TRBJ1-2; the match to TRBD1 covers 7 bases. V was clipped by 3 bases and J by 6 bases; unmatched bases: 10. This CDR3 is built from 15 residues. Germline lookup yields CDR1 SGHVS and CDR2 FQNEAQ. In nucleotides, the CDR3 is TGTGCCAGCAGCTTGTCGAGGGGGACAGCAAATGGCTACACCTTC. It translates to CASSLSRGTANGYTF.

The chain couples TRBV7-2 to TRBJ2-3, with D possibly being TRBD2 (6 bases). Trimming removed 0 bases from V and 0 bases from J, with 13 bases in between. The germline V gene encodes CDR1 SGHTA and CDR2 FQGNSA. This CDR3 spans 17 amino acids. CDR3 protein: CASSLARPSASTDTQYF. CDR3 sequence (DNA): TGTGCCAGCAGCTTAGCGCGGCCTAGCGCAAGCACAGATACGCAGTATTTT.

Only a few counts were recorded for this clonotype. The genes are TRBV7-8 and TRBJ2-7; 7 positions match TRBD1. The V and J ends lost 1 base and 2 bases, in that order; junction bases with no gene match: 5. The CDR3 has 15 amino acids. Per the germline V gene, CDR1 is SGHVS and CDR2 is FQNEAQ. CDR3 protein: CASSLVDQGAYEQYF. The DNA of the CDR3 is TGTGCCAGCAGCTTAGTAGACCAGGGGGCCTACGAGCAGTACTTC.

Of note for this clonotype: This may come from a read error, since a much larger clone is one base off. The V gene is TRBV20-1, the J gene TRBJ2-5; a weak D match, TRBD2 (5 bases). The V and J ends lost 6 bases and 4 bases respectively, with 15 bases between them. Per germline, CDR1 DFQATT and CDR2 SNEGSKA (reference sequence). The CDR3 spans 13 residues. CDR3 in amino acids: CSATEGESETQYF. CDR3 DNA sequence: TGCAGTGCCACAGAGGGAGAATCAGAGACCCAGTACTTC.

The chain has TRBV29-1 and TRBJ1-2; 8 positions match TRBD1. From germline, CDR1 is SQVTM and CDR2 ANQGSEA. After removal of 7 bases from V and 9 bases from J, the junction contained 4 bases not matched to a gene. The CDR3 totals 10 residues. The DNA for the CDR3 is TGCAGCGCACGACAGGGGAGCTACACCTTC. Encoded protein: CSARQGSYTF. Full variable domain (missing parts from reference TRBV29-1 and TRBJ1-2): SAVISQKPSRDICQRGTSLTIQCQVDSQVTMMFWYRQQPGQSLTLIATANQGSEATYESGFVIDKFPISRPNLTFSTLTVSNMSPEDSSIYLCSARQGSYTFGSGTRLTVV.

This clonotype was counted ten times or more. CDR3 nucleotide sequence: TGTGCCACCAGTGATCCAGACAGGGGGCAACGGGAGCAGTTCTTC. It codes for CATSDPDRGQREQFF. The rearrangement links TRBV24-1 to TRBJ2-1, with 10 bases identical to TRBD1. The trim removed 3 bases at V and 10 bases at J, leaving 8 bases unmatched. Looked up from germline, CDR1 is KGHDR and CDR2 is SFDVKD. The CDR3 loop spans 15 amino acids.

This clonotype has more than one count but fewer than ten. J is TRBJ2-2 and V is TRBV7-6, with 14 bases fitting TRBD2. After removal of 1 base from V and 5 bases from J, the junction contained 3 bases not matched to a gene. CDR1 and CDR2 from the germline V gene are SGHVS and FNYEAQ. The CDR3 has 17 residues. The CDR3: CASSLGLAGGPTGELFF. CDR3 sequence (DNA): TGTGCCAGCAGCTTAGGACTAGCGGGAGGGCCGACCGGGGAGCTGTTTTTT. Supplemented by reference TRBV7-6 and TRBJ2-2, the full variable domain reads GAGVSQSPRYKVTKRGQDVALRCDPISGHVSLYWYRQALGQGPEFLTYFNYEAQQDKSGLPNDRFSAERPEGSISTLTIQRTEQRDSAMYRCASSLGLAGGPTGELFFGEGSRLTVL.

The V gene is TRBV7-2, the J gene TRBJ2-3, with TRBD2 matching over 8 bases. Germline trimming cut 0 bases from V and 1 base from J; bases unmatched to any gene: 6. The CDR3 has 17 amino acids. In germline, CDR1 is SGHTA, CDR2 FQGNSA. CDR3 amino acids: CASSLATGGIGTDTQYF. CDR3 bases: TGTGCCAGCAGCTTAGCGACGGGAGGGATTGGCACAGATACGCAGTATTTT.

This chain uses TRBV19 with TRBJ1-1; the D is unclear. V was clipped by 6 bases and J by 10 bases, with 9 bases between them. The CDR3 has 10 residues. CDR1 LNHDA and CDR2 SQIVND come from the germline V gene (reference sequence). This CDR3 is CASSPEGAFF. The CDR3 nucleotides read TGTGCCAGTAGCCCTGAAGGAGCTTTCTTT.

The rearrangement links TRBV20-1 to TRBJ2-4; D remains unclear. Trimming took 3 bases from V and 5 from J, leaving 8 bases between them. CDR1 and CDR2 from the germline V gene are DFQATT and SNEGSKA (reference sequence). The CDR3 runs 12 residues. DNA of the CDR3: TGCAGTGCTAGCTTATCACAAAACATTCAGTACTTC. This codes for CSASLSQNIQYF.

V and J are TRBV10-1 and TRBJ2-7; the D call may be TRBD1 or TRBD2 (6 bases each). Germline V CDR1 and CDR2: WNHNN, SYGVQD (reference sequence). The ends were cut back, 2 bases at V and 2 bases at J, with 13 bases in the middle. This CDR3 has 15 amino acids. CDR3 bases: TGCGCCAGCAGTGAGGTCCCCCGGGGGCCCTACGAGCAGTACTTC. It encodes CASSEVPRGPYEQYF.

For this clonotype: The junction does not match germline at one end; this may be a read error. This rearrangement joins TRBV7-2 to TRBJ1-1; D remains ambiguous. The CDR3 loop spans 14 amino acids. Germline CDR1 reads SGHTA; CDR2 reads FQGNSA. This CDR3 is CASSLRQLNTGAFF. CDR3 in DNA: TGTGCCAGCAGCTTACGGCAGCTGAACACTGGAGCTTTCTTT. Drawing the rest from reference TRBV7-2 and TRBJ1-1, the complete variable domain is GAGVSQSPSNKVTEKGKDVELRCDPISGHTALYWYRQSLGQGLEFLIYFQGNSAPDKSGLPSDRFSAERTGGSVSTLTIQRTQQEDSAVYLCASSLRQLNTGAFFGQGTRLTVV.

This clonotype was detected only once. The V call is TRBV18, the J call TRBJ1-4; D uncertain. Looked up from germline, CDR1 is KGHSH and CDR2 is LQKENI. V was shortened by 4 bases and J by 7 bases, with 10 bases between the two germline ends. The CDR3 has 13 residues. The CDR3 spells CASSREGGEKLFF. As DNA, the CDR3 is TGTGCCAGCTCACGGGAGGGAGGTGAAAAACTGTTTTTT.

There are many counts of this clonotype. The rearrangement uses TRBV15 and TRBJ1-2, with 12 bases matching TRBD1. Trimming cost V 1 base and J 4 bases; bases outside gene matches: 13. The germline V gene has CDR1 LNHNV and CDR2 YYDKDF (reference sequence). CDR3 length: 19 amino acids. CDR3 in amino acids: CATSRGTNRDRGRAYGYTF. In DNA form, the CDR3 reads TGTGCCACCAGCAGAGGAACGAACCGGGACAGGGGGCGCGCCTATGGCTACACCTTC.

This clonotype was observed at least ten times. J is TRBJ2-6 and V is TRBV29-1; perhaps TRBD1 as D (6 bases). The CDR3 is 15 residues long. In germline, CDR1 is SQVTM, CDR2 ANQGSEA. V gave up 6 bases and J gave up 0 bases, with 12 bases separating them. As DNA, the CDR3 is TGCAGCGTCGAGGGACACGGCTCTGGGGCCAACGTCCTGACTTTC. This sequence encodes CSVEGHGSGANVLTF.

Of note for this clonotype: A much larger clone differs from this one at a single base, so this may be a read error. The chain employs TRBV2 and TRBJ1-4; 7 nucleotides match TRBD1. V lost 8 bases to trimming and J lost 0 bases; unmatched junction nucleotides: 9. The CDR3 length is 16 residues. Germline values: CDR1 SNHLY, CDR2 FYNNEI. The CDR3 DNA follows: TGTGCCAGCCGAGGAGACAGGGCGCCAACTAATGAAAAACTGTTTTTT. This translates into CASRGDRAPTNEKLFF.

The chain joins TRBV7-9 to TRBJ2-2; D not resolved. This CDR3 contains 13 residues. Trimming stripped 2 bases from V and 3 bases from J, with 4 bases between. Germline V lookup: CDR1 SEHNR, CDR2 FQNEAQ (reference sequence). CDR3 amino acids: CASSLQYTGELFF. In DNA form, the CDR3 reads TGTGCCAGCAGCTTACAGTACACCGGGGAGCTGTTTTTT.

Ten or more counts support this clonotype. The chain is built from TRBV5-1 and TRBJ1-1; D is unresolved. V was shortened by 4 bases and J by 0 bases, with 10 bases between the two germline ends. The CDR3 spans 14 residues. The germline V gene encodes CDR1 SGHRS and CDR2 YFSETQ. CDR3 loop: CASSPTVMNTEAFF. The CDR3 coding sequence is TGCGCCAGCAGCCCCACAGTTATGAACACTGAAGCTTTCTTT.